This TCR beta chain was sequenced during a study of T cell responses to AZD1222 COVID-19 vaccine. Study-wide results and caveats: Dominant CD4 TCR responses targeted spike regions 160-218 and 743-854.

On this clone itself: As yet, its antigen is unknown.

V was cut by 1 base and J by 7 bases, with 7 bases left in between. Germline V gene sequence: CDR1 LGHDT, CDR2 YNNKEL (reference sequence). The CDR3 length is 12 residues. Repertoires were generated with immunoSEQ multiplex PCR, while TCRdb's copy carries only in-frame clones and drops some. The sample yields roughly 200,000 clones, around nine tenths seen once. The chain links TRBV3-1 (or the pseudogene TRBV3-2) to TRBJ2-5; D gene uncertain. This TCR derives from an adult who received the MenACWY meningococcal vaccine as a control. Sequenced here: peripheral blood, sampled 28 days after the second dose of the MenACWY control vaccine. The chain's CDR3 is CASSQVGGTQYF. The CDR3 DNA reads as TGTGCCAGCAGCCAAGTAGGCGGGACCCAGTACTTC.